This TCR beta chain stems from a study of blood T cell repertoires in COVID-19. In the study overall: COVID-19 samples, acute and convalescent, were from the United States, Italy and Spain. From T cells, B-cell-depleted T cells, or PBMCs came the material, which was cDNA or gDNA.

The V gene lost 3 bases and the J gene lost 4 bases, with 16 bases spanning the gap. There are 14 residues in the CDR3. Germline CDR1 and CDR2: GTSNPN and SVGIG (reference sequence). Seattle-derived patients entered the study during active infection and were followed longitudinally. This clone was seen once. In the authors' methods: Amplified reference gene primers provided the basis for estimating nucleated cell counts. Libraries were prepared by immunoSEQ multiplex PCR; TCRdb keeps only in-frame clonotypes and omits some of them. D and trimming were read from the DNA, whereas the V and J calls and clone size are those reported in that table. The repertoire holds over 450,000 clones, with about 88% as singletons.

The specimen sequenced was peripheral blood. V and J are TRBV30 and TRBJ2-7; D might be TRBD1 (5 bases). This sequence was found in a woman between 50 and 59 years old with COVID-19, enrolled during active disease. CDR3 sequence (DNA): TGTGCCTGGAGGCAAATACCTCAGGGATACGAGCAGTACTTC. Residues: CAWRQIPQGYEQYF.